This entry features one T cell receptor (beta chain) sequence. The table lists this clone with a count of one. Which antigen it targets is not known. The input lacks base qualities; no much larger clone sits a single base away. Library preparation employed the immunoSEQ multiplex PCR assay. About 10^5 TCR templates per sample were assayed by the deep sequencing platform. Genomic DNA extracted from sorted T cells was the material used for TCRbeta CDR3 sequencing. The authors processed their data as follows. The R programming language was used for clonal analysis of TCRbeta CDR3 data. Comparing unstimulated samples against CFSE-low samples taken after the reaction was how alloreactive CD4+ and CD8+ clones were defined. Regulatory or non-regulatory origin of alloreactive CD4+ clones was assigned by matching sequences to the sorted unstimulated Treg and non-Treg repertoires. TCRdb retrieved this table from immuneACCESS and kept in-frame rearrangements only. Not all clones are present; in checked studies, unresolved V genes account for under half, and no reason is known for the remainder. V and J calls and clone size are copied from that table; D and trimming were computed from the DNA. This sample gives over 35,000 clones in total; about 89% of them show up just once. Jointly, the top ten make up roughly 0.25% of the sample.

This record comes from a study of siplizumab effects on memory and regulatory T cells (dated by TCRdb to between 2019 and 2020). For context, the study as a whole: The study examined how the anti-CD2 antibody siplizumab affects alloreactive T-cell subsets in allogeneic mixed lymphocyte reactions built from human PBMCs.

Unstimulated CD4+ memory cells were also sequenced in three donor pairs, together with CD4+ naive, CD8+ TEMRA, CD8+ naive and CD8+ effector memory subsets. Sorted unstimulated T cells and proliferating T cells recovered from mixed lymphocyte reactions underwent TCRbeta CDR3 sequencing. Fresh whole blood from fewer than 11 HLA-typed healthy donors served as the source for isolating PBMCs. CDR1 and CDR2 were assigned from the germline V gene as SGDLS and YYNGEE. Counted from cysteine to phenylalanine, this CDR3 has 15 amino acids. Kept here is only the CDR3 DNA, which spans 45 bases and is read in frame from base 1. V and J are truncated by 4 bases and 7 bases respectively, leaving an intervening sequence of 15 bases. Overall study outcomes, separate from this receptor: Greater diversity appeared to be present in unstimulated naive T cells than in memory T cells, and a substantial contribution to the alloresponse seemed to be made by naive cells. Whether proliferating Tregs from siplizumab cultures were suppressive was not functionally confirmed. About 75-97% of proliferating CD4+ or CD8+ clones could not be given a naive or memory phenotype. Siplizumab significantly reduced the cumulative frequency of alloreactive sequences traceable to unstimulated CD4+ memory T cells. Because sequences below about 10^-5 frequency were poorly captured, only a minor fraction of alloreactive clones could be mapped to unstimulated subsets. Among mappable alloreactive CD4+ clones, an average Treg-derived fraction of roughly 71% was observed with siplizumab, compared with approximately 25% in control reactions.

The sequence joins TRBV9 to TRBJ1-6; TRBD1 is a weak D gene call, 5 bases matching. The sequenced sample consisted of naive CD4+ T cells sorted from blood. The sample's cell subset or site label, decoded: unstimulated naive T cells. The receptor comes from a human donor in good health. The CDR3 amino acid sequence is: CASSTGTGWNSPLHF. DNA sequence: TGTGCCAGCAGCACCGGGACTGGATGGAATTCACCCCTCCACTTT.